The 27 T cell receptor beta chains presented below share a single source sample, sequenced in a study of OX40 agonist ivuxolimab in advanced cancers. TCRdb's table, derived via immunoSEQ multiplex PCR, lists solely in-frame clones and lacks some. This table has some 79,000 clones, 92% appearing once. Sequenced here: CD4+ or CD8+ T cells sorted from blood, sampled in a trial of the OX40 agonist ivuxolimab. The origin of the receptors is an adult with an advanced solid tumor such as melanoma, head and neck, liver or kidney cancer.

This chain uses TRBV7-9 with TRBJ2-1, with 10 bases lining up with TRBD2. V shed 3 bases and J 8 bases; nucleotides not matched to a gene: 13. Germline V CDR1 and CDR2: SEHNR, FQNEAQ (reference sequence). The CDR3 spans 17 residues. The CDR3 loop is CASSFGLASGRTYEQFF. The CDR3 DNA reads TGTGCCAGCAGCTTCGGTCTGGCTAGCGGGAGAACCTATGAGCAGTTCTTC. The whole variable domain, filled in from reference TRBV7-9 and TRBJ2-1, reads DTGVSQNPRHKITKRGQNVTFRCDPISEHNRLYWYRQTLGQGPEFLTYFQNEAQLEKSRLLSDRFSAERPKGSFSTLEIQRTEQGDSAMYLCASSFGLASGRTYEQFFGPGTRLTVL.

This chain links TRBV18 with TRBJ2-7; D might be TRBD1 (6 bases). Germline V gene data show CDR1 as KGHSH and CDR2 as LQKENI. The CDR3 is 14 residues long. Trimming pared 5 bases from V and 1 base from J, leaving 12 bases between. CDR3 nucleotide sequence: TGTGCCAGCTCAACAGAACAGGGATCCTACGAGCAGTACTTC. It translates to CASSTEQGSYEQYF.

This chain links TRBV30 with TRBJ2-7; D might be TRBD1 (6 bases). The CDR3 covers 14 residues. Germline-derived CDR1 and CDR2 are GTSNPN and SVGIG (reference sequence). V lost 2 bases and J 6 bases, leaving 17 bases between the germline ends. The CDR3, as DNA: TGTGCCTGGAGTATGGGGACAACTACTAGCGAGCAGTACTTC. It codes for CAWSMGTTTSEQYF.

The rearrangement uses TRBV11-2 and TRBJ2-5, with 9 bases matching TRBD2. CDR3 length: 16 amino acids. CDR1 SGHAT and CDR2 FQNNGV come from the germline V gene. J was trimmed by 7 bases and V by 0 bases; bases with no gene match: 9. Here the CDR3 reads CASSLDYASGAGTQYF. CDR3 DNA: TGTGCCAGCAGCTTAGATTATGCTAGCGGGGCCGGGACCCAGTACTTC.

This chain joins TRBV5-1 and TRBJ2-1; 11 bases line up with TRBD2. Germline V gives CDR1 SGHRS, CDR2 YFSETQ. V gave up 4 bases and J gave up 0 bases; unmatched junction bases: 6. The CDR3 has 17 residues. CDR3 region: CASSPLAGGDSYNEQFF. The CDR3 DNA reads TGCGCCAGCAGCCCCTTAGCGGGAGGGGACTCCTACAATGAGCAGTTCTTC.

The CDR3: CASRTPGQGNYEQYF. For the CDR3, the DNA is TGTGCCAGCAGAACCCCGGGACAGGGGAATTACGAGCAGTACTTC. The V and J genes are TRBV5-6 and TRBJ2-7; 10 positions match TRBD1. V lost 5 bases and J lost 4; bases outside the gene matches: 9. This CDR3 has 15 amino acids. Germline V lookup: CDR1 SGHDT, CDR2 YYEEEE. Full variable domain (outside the CDR3, taken from reference TRBV5-6 and TRBJ2-7): DAGVTQSPTHLIKTRGQQVTLRCSPKSGHDTVSWYQQALGQGPQFIFQYYEEEERQRGNFPDRFSGHQFPNYSSELNVNALLLGDSALYLCASRTPGQGNYEQYFGPGTRLTVT.

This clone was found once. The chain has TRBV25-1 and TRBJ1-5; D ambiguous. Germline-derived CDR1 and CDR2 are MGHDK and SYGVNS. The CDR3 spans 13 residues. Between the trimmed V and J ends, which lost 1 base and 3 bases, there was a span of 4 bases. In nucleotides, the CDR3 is TGTGCCAGCAGTGAATCGACCAATCAGCCCCAGCATTTT. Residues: CASSESTNQPQHF.

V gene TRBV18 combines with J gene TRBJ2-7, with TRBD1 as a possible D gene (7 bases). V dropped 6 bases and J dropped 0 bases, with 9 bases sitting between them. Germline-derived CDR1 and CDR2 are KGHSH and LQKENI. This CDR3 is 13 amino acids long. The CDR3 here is CASSRDSSYEQYF. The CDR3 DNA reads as TGTGCCAGCTCGCGGGACAGCTCCTACGAGCAGTACTTC. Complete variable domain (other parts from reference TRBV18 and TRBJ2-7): NAGVMQNPRHLVRRRGQEARLRCSPMKGHSHVYWYRQLPEEGLKFMVYLQKENIIDESGMPKERFSAEFPKEGPSILRIQQVVRGDSAAYFCASSRDSSYEQYFGPGTRLTVT.

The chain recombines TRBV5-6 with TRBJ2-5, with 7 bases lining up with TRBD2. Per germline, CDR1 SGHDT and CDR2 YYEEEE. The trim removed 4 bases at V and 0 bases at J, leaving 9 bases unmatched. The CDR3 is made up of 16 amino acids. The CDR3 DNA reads TGTGCCAGCAGCGCCCTCCAAGCGGGGTACCAAGAGACCCAGTACTTC. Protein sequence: CASSALQAGYQETQYF.

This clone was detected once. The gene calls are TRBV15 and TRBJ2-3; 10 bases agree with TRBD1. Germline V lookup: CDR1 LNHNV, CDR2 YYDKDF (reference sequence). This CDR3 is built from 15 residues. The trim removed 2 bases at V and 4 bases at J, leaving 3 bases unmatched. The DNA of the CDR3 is TGTGCCACCAGCAGACGACAGGGGGCCGCAGATACGCAGTATTTT. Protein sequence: CATSRRQGAADTQYF.

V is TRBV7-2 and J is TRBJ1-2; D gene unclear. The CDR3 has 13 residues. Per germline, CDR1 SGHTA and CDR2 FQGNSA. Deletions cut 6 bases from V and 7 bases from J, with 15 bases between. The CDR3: CASSSYGSIGYTF. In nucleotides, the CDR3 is TGTGCCAGCAGTTCCTATGGATCGATTGGCTACACCTTC. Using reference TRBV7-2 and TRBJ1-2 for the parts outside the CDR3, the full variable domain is GAGVSQSPSNKVTEKGKDVELRCDPISGHTALYWYRQSLGQGLEFLIYFQGNSAPDKSGLPSDRFSAERTGGSVSTLTIQRTQQEDSAVYLCASSSYGSIGYTFGSGTRLTVV.

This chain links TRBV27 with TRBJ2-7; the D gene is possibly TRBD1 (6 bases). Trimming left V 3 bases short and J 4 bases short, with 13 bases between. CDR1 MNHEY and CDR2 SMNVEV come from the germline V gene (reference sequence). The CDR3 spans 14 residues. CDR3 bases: TGTGCCAGCAGTTTGGAGAAAGGGGGTTACGAGCAGTACTTC. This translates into CASSLEKGGYEQYF.

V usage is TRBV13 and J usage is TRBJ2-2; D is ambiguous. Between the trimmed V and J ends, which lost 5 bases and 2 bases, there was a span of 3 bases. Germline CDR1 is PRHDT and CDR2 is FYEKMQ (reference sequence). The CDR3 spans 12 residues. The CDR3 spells CASSLNTGELFF. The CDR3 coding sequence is TGTGCCAGCAGCCTAAACACCGGGGAGCTGTTTTTT.

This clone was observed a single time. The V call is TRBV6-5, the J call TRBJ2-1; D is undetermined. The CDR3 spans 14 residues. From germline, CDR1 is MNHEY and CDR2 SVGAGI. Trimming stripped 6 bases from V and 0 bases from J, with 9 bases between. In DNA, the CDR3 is TGTGCCAGCAGGGAATATAGCTCCTACAATGAGCAGTTCTTC. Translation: CASREYSSYNEQFF.

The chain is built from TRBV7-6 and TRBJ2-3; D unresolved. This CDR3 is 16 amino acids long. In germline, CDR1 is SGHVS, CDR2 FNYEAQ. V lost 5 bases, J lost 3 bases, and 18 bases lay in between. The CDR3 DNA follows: TGTGCCAGCAGCGCCCGTCCCCTTCAAAGAACAGATACGCAGTATTTT. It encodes CASSARPLQRTDTQYF. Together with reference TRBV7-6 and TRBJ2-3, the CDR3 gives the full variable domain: GAGVSQSPRYKVTKRGQDVALRCDPISGHVSLYWYRQALGQGPEFLTYFNYEAQQDKSGLPNDRFSAERPEGSISTLTIQRTEQRDSAMYRCASSARPLQRTDTQYFGPGTRLTVL.

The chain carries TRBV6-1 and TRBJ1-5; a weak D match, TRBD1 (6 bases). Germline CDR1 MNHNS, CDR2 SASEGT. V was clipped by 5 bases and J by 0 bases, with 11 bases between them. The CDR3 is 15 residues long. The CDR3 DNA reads TGTGCCAGCAGTCTACAGGGCTATAGCAATCAGCCCCAGCATTTT. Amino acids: CASSLQGYSNQPQHF.

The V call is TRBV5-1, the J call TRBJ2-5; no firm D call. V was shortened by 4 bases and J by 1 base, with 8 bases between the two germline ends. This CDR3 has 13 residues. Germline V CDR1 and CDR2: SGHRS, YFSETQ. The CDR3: CASSVRGQETQYF. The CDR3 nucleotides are TGCGCCAGCAGCGTTCGTGGCCAAGAGACCCAGTACTTC.

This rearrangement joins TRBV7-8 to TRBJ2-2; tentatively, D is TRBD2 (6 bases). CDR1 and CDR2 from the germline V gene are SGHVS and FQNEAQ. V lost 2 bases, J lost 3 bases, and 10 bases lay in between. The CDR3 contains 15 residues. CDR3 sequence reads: CASSLSGADTGELFF. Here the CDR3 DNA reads TGTGCCAGCAGCTTATCGGGAGCCGACACCGGGGAGCTGTTTTTT.

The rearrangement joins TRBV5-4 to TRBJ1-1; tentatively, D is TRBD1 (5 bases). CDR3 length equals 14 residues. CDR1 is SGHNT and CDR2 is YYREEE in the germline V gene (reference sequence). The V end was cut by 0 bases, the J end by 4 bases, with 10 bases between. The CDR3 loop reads CASSLDSGFTEAFF. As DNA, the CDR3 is TGTGCCAGCAGCTTGGATTCAGGGTTCACTGAAGCTTTCTTT.

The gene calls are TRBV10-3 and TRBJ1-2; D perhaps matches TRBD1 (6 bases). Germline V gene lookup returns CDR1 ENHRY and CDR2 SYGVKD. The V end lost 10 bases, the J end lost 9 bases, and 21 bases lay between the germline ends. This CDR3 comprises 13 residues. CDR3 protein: CASNQGLDSSYTF. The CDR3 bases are TGTGCCAGCAACCAGGGGTTGGATTCGAGCTACACCTTC.

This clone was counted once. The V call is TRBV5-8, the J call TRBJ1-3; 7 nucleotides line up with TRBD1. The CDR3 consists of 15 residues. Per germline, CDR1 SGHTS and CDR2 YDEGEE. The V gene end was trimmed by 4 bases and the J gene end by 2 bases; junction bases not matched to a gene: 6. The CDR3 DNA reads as TGTGCCAGCAGCCCGGGACAGAGAACTGGAAACACCATATATTTT. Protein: CASSPGQRTGNTIYF.

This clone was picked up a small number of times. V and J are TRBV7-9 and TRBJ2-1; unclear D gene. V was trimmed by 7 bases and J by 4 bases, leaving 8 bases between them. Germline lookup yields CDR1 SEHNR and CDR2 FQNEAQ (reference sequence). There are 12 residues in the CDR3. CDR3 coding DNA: TGTGCCAGCACCCTAGATTACAATGAGCAGTTCTTC. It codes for CASTLDYNEQFF.

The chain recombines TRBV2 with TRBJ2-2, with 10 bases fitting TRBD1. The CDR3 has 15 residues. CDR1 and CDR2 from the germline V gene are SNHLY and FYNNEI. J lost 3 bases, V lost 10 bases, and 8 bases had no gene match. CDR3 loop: CATRKGTGDTGELFF. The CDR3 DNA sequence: TGTGCCACCCGAAAGGGGACAGGGGACACCGGGGAGCTGTTTTTT.

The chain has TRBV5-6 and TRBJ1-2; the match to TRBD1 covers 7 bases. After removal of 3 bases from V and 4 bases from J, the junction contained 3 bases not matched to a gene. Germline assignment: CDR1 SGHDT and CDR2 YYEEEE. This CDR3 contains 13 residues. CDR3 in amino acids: CASSSGQAYGYTF. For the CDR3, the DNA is TGTGCCAGCAGCTCCGGACAGGCCTATGGCTACACCTTC.

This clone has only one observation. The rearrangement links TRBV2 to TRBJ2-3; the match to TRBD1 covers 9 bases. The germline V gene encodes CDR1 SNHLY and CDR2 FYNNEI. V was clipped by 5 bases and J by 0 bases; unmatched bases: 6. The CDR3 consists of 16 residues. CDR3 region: CASSSLDRGSTDTQYF. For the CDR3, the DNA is TGTGCCAGCAGTTCCCTAGACAGGGGGAGCACAGATACGCAGTATTTT.

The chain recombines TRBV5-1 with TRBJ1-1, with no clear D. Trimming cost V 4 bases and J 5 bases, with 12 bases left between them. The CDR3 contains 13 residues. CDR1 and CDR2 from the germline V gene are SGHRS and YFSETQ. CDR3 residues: CASSILGNTEAFF. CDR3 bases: TGCGCCAGCAGCATACTTGGAAATACTGAAGCTTTCTTT.

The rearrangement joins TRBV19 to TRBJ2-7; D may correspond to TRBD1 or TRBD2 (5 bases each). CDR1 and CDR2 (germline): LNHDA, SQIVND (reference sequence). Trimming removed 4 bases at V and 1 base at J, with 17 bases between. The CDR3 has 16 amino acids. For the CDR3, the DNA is TGTGCCAGTAGTAGCACCACCCGGGGCAAATCCTACGAGCAGTACTTC. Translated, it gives CASSSTTRGKSYEQYF. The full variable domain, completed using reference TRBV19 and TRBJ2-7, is DGGITQSPKYLFRKEGQNVTLSCEQNLNHDAMYWYRQDPGQGLRLIYYSQIVNDFQKGDIAEGYSVSREKKESFPLTVTSAQKNPTAFYLCASSSTTRGKSYEQYFGPGTRLTVT.